Listed here is a single TCR beta chain. The antigen is not known. Trimming took 0 bases from V and 5 from J, leaving 14 bases between them. The CDR3 extends over 15 amino acids. The germline gives CDR1 SEHNR, CDR2 FQNEAQ (reference sequence). This specimen comes from a study of cytomegalovirus exposure and HLA in healthy donors. Study outcomes and limitations: The investigators catalogued about 170 TCR beta chains as cytomegalovirus-associated.

Measured with immunoSEQ multiplex PCR; TCRdb has only the in-frame clones, and not every one. The table shows about 170,000 clones, with about 83% occurring only once. Sequenced sample: PBMCs. This receptor was taken from a woman in her twenties or thirties in good health and CMV-seronegative. This chain uses TRBV7-9 with TRBJ2-7; D unclear. CDR3 DNA: TGTGCCAGCAGCTTAGCCCTCCTGGAGTTCGACGAGCAGTACTTC. Translation: CASSLALLEFDEQYF.